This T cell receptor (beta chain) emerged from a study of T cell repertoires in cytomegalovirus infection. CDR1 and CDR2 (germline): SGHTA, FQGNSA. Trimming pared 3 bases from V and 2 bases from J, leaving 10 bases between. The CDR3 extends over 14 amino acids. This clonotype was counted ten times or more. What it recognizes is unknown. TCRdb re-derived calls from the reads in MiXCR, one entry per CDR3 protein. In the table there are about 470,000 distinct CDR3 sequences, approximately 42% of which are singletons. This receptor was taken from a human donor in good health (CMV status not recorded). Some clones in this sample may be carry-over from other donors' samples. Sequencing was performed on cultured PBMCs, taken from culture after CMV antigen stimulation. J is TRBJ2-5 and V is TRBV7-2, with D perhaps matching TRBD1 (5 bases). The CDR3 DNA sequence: TGTGCCAGCAGCTTGACAGCCAATCAAGAGACCCAGTACTTC. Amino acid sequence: CASSLTANQETQYF.